The 26 T cell receptor beta chains in this list originate from one sample, sequenced in a study of T cell repertoires in cytomegalovirus infection (dated by TCRdb to between 2019 and 2020). Instrument used: Illumina HiSeq 1500. TCRdb's own reprocessing of the public reads used fastp at Q25 and MiXCR and kept productive beta chains. Each record represents a unique CDR3 protein, reported with the most common genes and DNA among its rows. For this sample there are around 210,000 distinct CDR3 sequences; approximately 6.7% appear just once. The ten biggest clones cover less than 7.5% of the sample. The sample was PBMCs. The origin of the receptors is a human donor in good health (CMV status not recorded). Some clones in this sample may be carry-over from other donors' samples.

At least ten counts were recorded for this clonotype. The V gene is TRBV24-1, the J gene TRBJ2-1; D is possibly TRBD1 (5 bases). Germline lookup yields CDR1 KGHDR and CDR2 SFDVKD. V lost 4 bases, J lost 9 bases, and 12 bases lay in between. CDR3 size: 13 residues. In nucleotides, the CDR3 is TGTGCCACCAGTGAGGCAGGGTCGATTGAGCAGTTCTTC. This gives the protein CATSEAGSIEQFF.

This clonotype was found many times. This chain connects TRBV7-9 to TRBJ2-7; possible D gene TRBD2, 6 bases. The CDR3 is made up of 16 amino acids. Trimming pared 4 bases from V and 0 bases from J, leaving 16 bases between. Germline loops: CDR1 SEHNR, CDR2 FQNEAQ (reference sequence). CDR3 in amino acids: CASSSPRGSGSYEQYF. The CDR3 DNA reads as TGTGCCAGCAGCTCCCCTCGTGGTAGCGGCTCCTACGAGCAGTACTTC.

Many counts were recorded for this clonotype. This sequence joins TRBV7-2 and TRBJ2-2; TRBD1 agrees at 7 bases. Germline CDR1 SGHTA, CDR2 FQGNSA. This CDR3 spans 16 amino acids. Trimming took 0 bases from V and 8 from J; bases not matched to a gene: 9. The CDR3 region is CASSLASDRPLGELFF. In DNA form, the CDR3 reads TGTGCCAGCAGCTTAGCCTCGGACAGGCCCCTTGGGGAGCTGTTTTTT.

This clonotype was recorded at least ten times. The genes are TRBV5-1 and TRBJ1-1; no clear D gene. CDR1 and CDR2 (germline): SGHRS, YFSETQ. V was trimmed by 2 bases and J by 0 bases, leaving 17 bases between them. The CDR3 length is 17 residues. The CDR3, as DNA: TGCGCCAGCAGCTTTGGCGGAATCTTAGACATGAACACTGAAGCTTTCTTT. Translation: CASSFGGILDMNTEAFF. The full variable domain, in which reference TRBV5-1 and TRBJ1-1 provide the parts outside the CDR3, is KAGVTQTPRYLIKTRGQQVTLSCSPISGHRSVSWYQQTPGQGLQFLFEYFSETQRNKGNFPGRFSGRQFSNSRSEMNVSTLELGDSALYLCASSFGGILDMNTEAFFGQGTRLTVV.

This clonotype was seen at least ten times. V usage is TRBV6-2 or TRBV6-3 and J usage is TRBJ2-1; 9 positions agree with TRBD2. Germline CDR1 is MNHEY and CDR2 is SVGEGT. V dropped 4 bases and J dropped 4; count of bases not matched to a gene: 5. CDR3 length equals 15 residues. DNA for the CDR3: TGTGCCAGCAGTTCAAGCGGGGGGCCTTACAATGAGCAGTTCTTC. This gives the protein CASSSSGGPYNEQFF.

At least ten counts were recorded for this clonotype. The CDR3 bases are TGCAGTGCTAGTCAAACATCCTCGGGGAACGAGCAGTACTTC. It codes for CSASQTSSGNEQYF. The genes are TRBV20-1 and TRBJ2-7; perhaps TRBD2 as D (5 bases). Between the trimmed V and J ends, which lost 3 bases and 5 bases, there was a span of 17 bases. Germline V gene sequence: CDR1 DFQATT, CDR2 SNEGSKA (reference sequence). The CDR3 extends over 14 amino acids.

This clonotype was seen ten or more times. V and J are TRBV7-2 and TRBJ2-3; D is uncertain. From germline, CDR1 is SGHTA and CDR2 FQGNSA. With 5 bases removed from V and 0 bases from J, the gap between germline ends came to 6 bases. The CDR3 totals 13 residues. CDR3: CASSQQSTDTQYF. The CDR3 DNA follows: TGTGCCAGCAGCCAACAAAGCACAGATACGCAGTATTTT.

This clonotype was observed many times. The gene calls are TRBV7-8 and TRBJ1-1; D not certain. V lost 1 base and J 1 base, leaving 19 bases between the germline ends. Germline CDR1 is SGHVS and CDR2 is FQNEAQ. CDR3 size: 18 residues. As DNA, the CDR3 is TGTGCCAGCAGCTTAGTTGTGGAGAAAGGCGACGAGAACACTGAAGCTTTCTTT. This translates into CASSLVVEKGDENTEAFF.

There are a few counts of this clonotype. V usage is TRBV2 and J usage is TRBJ1-1; 10 bases align to TRBD1. The CDR3 loop spans 13 amino acids. The germline gives CDR1 SNHLY, CDR2 FYNNEI. The junction had 1 base not matched to a gene; V was cut back by 4 bases and J by 5 bases. The CDR3 loop reads CASSGQGATEAFF. CDR3 sequence (DNA): TGTGCCAGCAGTGGACAGGGGGCTACTGAAGCTTTCTTT. The full variable domain, its missing parts supplied by reference TRBV2 and TRBJ1-1, is EPEVTQTPSHQVTQMGQEVILRCVPISNHLYFYWYRQILGQKVEFLVSFYNNEISEKSEIFDDQFSVERPDGSNFTLKIRSTKLEDSAMYFCASSGQGATEAFFGQGTRLTVV.

This clonotype was seen at least ten times. The chain is built from TRBV29-1 and TRBJ2-7; 11 bases line up with TRBD1. The CDR3 sequence is 11 residues long. Germline V gives CDR1 SQVTM, CDR2 ANQGSEA. V lost 7 bases and J lost 6; bases outside the gene matches: 2. CDR3 loop: CSAGTGGEQYF. The CDR3, as DNA: TGCAGCGCCGGGACAGGGGGCGAGCAGTACTTC.

In regard to this clonotype: This clone may be a read error of a much larger clone one base away. The conserved phenylalanine or tryptophan normally closing the CDR3 is absent here, so this likely arose from a read error. The chain combines TRBV11-2 with TRBJ1-2; 7 bases map to TRBD1. V trimming: 5 bases; J trimming: 5 bases; junction bases outside the gene matches: 8. Germline-derived CDR1 and CDR2 are SGHAT and FQNNGV. This CDR3 is 14 amino acids long. CDR3 loop: CASSTTTGAYGYTL. The DNA of the CDR3 is TGTGCCAGCAGCACTACAACAGGGGCTTATGGCTACACCCTC.

This clonotype was detected only a few times. V gene TRBV12-3 or TRBV12-4 combines with J gene TRBJ1-2, with a possible D match to TRBD1 (6 bases). V was cut by 6 bases and J by 5 bases, with 19 bases left in between. CDR3 length equals 15 residues. For the CDR3, the DNA is TGTGCCAGCAGCCGCTCTGGGGGGGCAGGTTATGGCTACACCTTC. This gives the protein CASSRSGGAGYGYTF.

This clonotype was seen ten or more times. The rearrangement links TRBV12-3 or TRBV12-4 to TRBJ1-2; D ambiguous. The CDR3 loop spans 14 amino acids. Deletions cut 2 bases from V and 4 bases from J, with 11 bases between. The CDR3 nucleotides are TGTGCCAGCAGTTTAATAGGAGGCCTCTATGGCTACACCTTC. Its translation: CASSLIGGLYGYTF.

This clonotype has ten or more counts. The gene calls are TRBV18 and TRBJ2-1; D call uncertain. Per the germline V gene, CDR1 is KGHSH and CDR2 is LQKENI. The CDR3 sequence is 13 residues long. Trimming left V 2 bases short and J 6 bases short, with 8 bases between. The CDR3 loop reads CASSPTIGNEQFF. The CDR3 DNA is TGTGCCAGCTCACCAACCATAGGCAATGAGCAGTTCTTC.

The CDR3 is CASGDGGLNEQFF. CDR3 bases: TGTGCTAGTGGTGACGGGGGCTTAAATGAGCAGTTCTTC. This chain links TRBV12-5 with TRBJ2-1; D may match TRBD1 or TRBD2 (6 bases each). The CDR3 length is 13 residues. Germline V gene data show CDR1 as LGHNT and CDR2 as FRNRAP. V was shortened by 5 bases and J by 7 bases, with 12 bases between the two germline ends.

A word on this clonotype: Just one base apart from a much larger clone, this may be a read error. The gene calls are TRBV14 and TRBJ1-6; 8 bases line up with TRBD1. There are 19 residues in the CDR3. The germline CDR1 and CDR2 sequences are SGHDN and FVKESK. CDR3 in DNA: TGTGCCAGCAGCCAAGAACGGACAGGGTTAAGCTCCTATTATTCACCCCTCCACTTT. It yields the protein CASSQERTGLSSYYSPLHF.

In its sample, this clonotype was seen many times. The chain carries TRBV12-3 or TRBV12-4 and TRBJ1-2, with D perhaps matching TRBD1 (5 bases). The CDR3 runs 15 residues. The V end was cut by 7 bases, the J end by 0 bases, with 15 bases between. CDR3 sequence reads: CASTLGGGPNYGYTF. The CDR3 DNA is TGTGCCAGCACCCTCGGGGGGGGTCCTAACTATGGCTACACCTTC.

The sample holds many counts of this clonotype. The CDR3 sequence is CASSSRLKGGPNTEAFF. The CDR3 nucleotides are TGTGCCAGTAGTAGTAGGCTCAAGGGGGGCCCTAACACTGAAGCTTTCTTT. The chain uses TRBV19 and TRBJ1-1, with D perhaps matching TRBD1 (6 bases). V lost 4 bases to trimming and J lost 2 bases, with 20 bases between them. Germline V gene lookup returns CDR1 LNHDA and CDR2 SQIVND (reference sequence). The length of the CDR3 is 17 residues.

This clonotype came up a few times. V is TRBV20-1 and J is TRBJ1-6; the match to TRBD1 covers 8 bases. The CDR3 loop spans 14 amino acids. Germline V gene data show CDR1 as DFQATT and CDR2 as SNEGSKA (reference sequence). J was trimmed by 7 bases and V by 6 bases; bases with no gene match: 8. The CDR3 nucleotides read TGCAGTGCAAGGACAGGGCTGAGGAATTCACCCCTCCACTTT. It specifies CSARTGLRNSPLHF.

This clonotype was recorded many times. The chain employs TRBV10-3 and TRBJ2-7, with D maybe TRBD1 (6 bases). Per germline, CDR1 ENHRY and CDR2 SYGVKD. V dropped 4 bases and J dropped 0 bases, with 13 bases sitting between them. The CDR3 loop spans 15 amino acids. CDR3 nucleotides: TGTGCCATCAGTGGACAGGCAACAGGCTCCTACGAGCAGTACTTC. It yields the protein CAISGQATGSYEQYF.

This clonotype has a handful of counts. J is TRBJ2-7 and V is TRBV18; TRBD1 is a possible D gene (6 bases). The V end was cut by 4 bases, the J end by 6 bases, with 19 bases between. This CDR3 region has 15 residues. The germline V gene encodes CDR1 KGHSH and CDR2 LQKENI. CDR3 amino acids: CASSRVDSLLGEQYF. In DNA form, the CDR3 reads TGTGCCAGCTCACGGGTGGACAGCCTCCTCGGCGAGCAGTACTTC.

The V and J genes are TRBV7-9 and TRBJ2-1; D may match TRBD1 or TRBD2 (5 bases each). V was pared by 2 bases and J by 6 bases, with 14 bases between. The CDR3 consists of 15 residues. Germline-derived CDR1 and CDR2 are SEHNR and FQNEAQ (reference sequence). CDR3 bases: TGTGCCAGCAGCTTATTCGGGGCCGCCCTCAATGAGCAGTTCTTC. Translating it yields CASSLFGAALNEQFF.

The sample holds many counts of this clonotype. V gene TRBV5-1 combines with J gene TRBJ2-7, with 12 bases fitting TRBD1. Germline CDR1 is SGHRS and CDR2 is YFSETQ. The CDR3 loop spans 17 amino acids. The V segment lost 9 bases and the J segment 7 bases; nucleotides outside the gene matches: 20. In DNA form, the CDR3 reads TGCGCCAACCCGCCTTCCGGGACAGGGGGCCCCACGGGGGAGCAGTACTTC. It is translated as CANPPSGTGGPTGEQYF. Full variable domain (remainder filled in from reference TRBV5-1 and TRBJ2-7): KAGVTQTPRYLIKTRGQQVTLSCSPISGHRSVSWYQQTPGQGLQFLFEYFSETQRNKGNFPGRFSGRQFSNSRSEMNVSTLELGDSALYLCANPPSGTGGPTGEQYFGPGTRLTVT.

This clonotype was seen ten or more times. The rearrangement links TRBV11-3 to TRBJ1-1, with TRBD1 matching over 10 bases. Germline V lookup: CDR1 SGHNT, CDR2 YENEEA. Losses at the gene ends were 4 bases for V and 6 bases for J; bases not matched to a gene: 5. This CDR3 comprises 14 residues. The CDR3 coding sequence is TGTGCCAGCAGCTCCGGACAGGGGGGCCCTGAAGCTTTCTTT. Amino acids: CASSSGQGGPEAFF.

The sample holds many counts of this clonotype. The rearrangement joins TRBV4-1 to TRBJ2-5, with a possible D match to TRBD2 (7 bases). The germline V and J ends were trimmed by 0 bases and 5 bases, with 13 bases remaining between them. Germline CDR1 MGHRA, CDR2 YSYEKL. This CDR3 is 15 amino acids long. The DNA of the CDR3 is TGCGCCAGCAGCCAAGATGTAGGGGGGGGGGAGACCCAGTACTTC. This sequence encodes CASSQDVGGGETQYF.

This clonotype was seen a handful of times. This sequence joins TRBV7-9 and TRBJ2-3, with 7 bases aligning to TRBD1. The CDR3 length is 16 residues. Germline V gene data show CDR1 as SEHNR and CDR2 as FQNEAQ (reference sequence). J was trimmed by 4 bases and V by 5 bases; bases with no gene match: 12. CDR3 in amino acids: CASSGPGQNFPDTQYF. The CDR3 DNA reads as TGTGCCAGCAGCGGCCCGGGACAGAACTTCCCAGATACGCAGTATTTT.